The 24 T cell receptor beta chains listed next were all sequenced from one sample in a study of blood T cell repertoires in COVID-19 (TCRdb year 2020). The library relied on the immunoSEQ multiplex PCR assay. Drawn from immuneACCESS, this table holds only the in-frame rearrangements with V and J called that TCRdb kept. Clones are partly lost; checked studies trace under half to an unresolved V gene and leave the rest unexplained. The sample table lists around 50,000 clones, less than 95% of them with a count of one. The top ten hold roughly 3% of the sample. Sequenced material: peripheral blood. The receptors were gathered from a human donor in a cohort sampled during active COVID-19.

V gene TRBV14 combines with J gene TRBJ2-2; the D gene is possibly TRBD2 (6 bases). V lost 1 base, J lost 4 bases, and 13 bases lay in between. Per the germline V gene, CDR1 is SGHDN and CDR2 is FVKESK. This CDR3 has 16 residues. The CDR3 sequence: CASSQVRGVSTGELFF. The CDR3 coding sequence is TGTGCCAGCAGCCAAGTGCGGGGAGTTAGCACCGGGGAGCTGTTTTTT.

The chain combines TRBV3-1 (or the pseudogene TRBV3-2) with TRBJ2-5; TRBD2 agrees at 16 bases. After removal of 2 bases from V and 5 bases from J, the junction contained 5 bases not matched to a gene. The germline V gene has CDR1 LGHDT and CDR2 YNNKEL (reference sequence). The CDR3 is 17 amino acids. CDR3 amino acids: CASSQPGLAGGGETQYF. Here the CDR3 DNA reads TGTGCCAGCAGCCAACCGGGACTAGCGGGAGGGGGGGAGACCCAGTACTTC.

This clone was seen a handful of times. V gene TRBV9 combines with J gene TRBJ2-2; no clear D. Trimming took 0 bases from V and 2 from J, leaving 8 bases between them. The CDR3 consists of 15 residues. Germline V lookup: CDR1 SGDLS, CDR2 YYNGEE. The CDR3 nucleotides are TGTGCCAGCAGCGTAGAAGGCGGTAACACCGGGGAGCTGTTTTTT. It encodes CASSVEGGNTGELFF. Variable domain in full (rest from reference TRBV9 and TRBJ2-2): DSGVTQTPKHLITATGQRVTLRCSPRSGDLSVYWYQQSLDQGLQFLIQYYNGEERAKGNILERFSAQQFPDLHSELNLSSLELGDSALYFCASSVEGGNTGELFFGEGSRLTVL.

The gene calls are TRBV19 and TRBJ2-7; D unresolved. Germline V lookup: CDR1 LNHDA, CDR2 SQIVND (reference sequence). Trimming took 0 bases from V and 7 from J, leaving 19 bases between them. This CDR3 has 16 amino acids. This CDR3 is CASSIEGTGSIWEQYF. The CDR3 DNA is TGTGCCAGTAGTATAGAAGGAACCGGGTCCATTTGGGAGCAGTACTTC.

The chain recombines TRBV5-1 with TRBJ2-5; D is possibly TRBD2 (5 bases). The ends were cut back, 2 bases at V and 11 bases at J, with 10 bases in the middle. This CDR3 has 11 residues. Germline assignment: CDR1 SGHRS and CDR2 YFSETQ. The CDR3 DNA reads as TGCGCCAGCAGCTTAGGGCCGGGGCAGTACTTC. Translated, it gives CASSLGPGQYF.

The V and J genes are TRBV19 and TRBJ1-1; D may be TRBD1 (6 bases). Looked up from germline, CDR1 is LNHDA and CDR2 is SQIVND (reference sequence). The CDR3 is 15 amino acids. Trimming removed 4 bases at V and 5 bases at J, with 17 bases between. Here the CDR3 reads CASSTHGGGQTEAFF. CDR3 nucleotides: TGTGCCAGTAGTACCCACGGGGGGGGGCAAACTGAAGCTTTCTTT.

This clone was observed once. DNA of the CDR3: TGTGCCAGCAGGTCACAGGGGGCGGGCGGCTACACCTTC. It specifies CASRSQGAGGYTF. The chain has TRBV7-2 and TRBJ1-2; the match to TRBD1 covers 9 bases. Per the germline V gene, CDR1 is SGHTA and CDR2 is FQGNSA. This CDR3 region has 13 residues. Trimming at V came to 6 bases and at J to 8 bases, leaving 7 bases not matched to a gene.

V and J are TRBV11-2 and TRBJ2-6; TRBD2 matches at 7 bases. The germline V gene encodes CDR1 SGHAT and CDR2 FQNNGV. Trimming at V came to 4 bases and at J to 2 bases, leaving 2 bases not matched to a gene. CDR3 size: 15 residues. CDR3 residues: CASSSRGAGANVLTF. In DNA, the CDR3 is TGTGCCAGCAGCTCACGGGGGGCTGGGGCCAACGTCCTGACTTTC.

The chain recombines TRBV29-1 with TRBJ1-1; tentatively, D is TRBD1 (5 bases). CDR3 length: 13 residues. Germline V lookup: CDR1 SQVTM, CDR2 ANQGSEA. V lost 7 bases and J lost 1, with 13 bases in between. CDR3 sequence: CSAVGAWNTEAFF. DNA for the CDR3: TGCAGCGCCGTTGGGGCCTGGAACACTGAAGCTTTCTTT. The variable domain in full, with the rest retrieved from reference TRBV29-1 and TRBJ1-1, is SAVISQKPSRDICQRGTSLTIQCQVDSQVTMMFWYRQQPGQSLTLIATANQGSEATYESGFVIDKFPISRPNLTFSTLTVSNMSPEDSSIYLCSAVGAWNTEAFFGQGTRLTVV.

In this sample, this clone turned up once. CDR3 nucleotides: TGTGCCAGCCTGGGGGTGTCCGGGGGGAGGCAGTTCTTC. Protein sequence: CASLGVSGGRQFF. This chain connects TRBV28 to TRBJ2-1; 7 bases are a match to TRBD2. CDR3 length equals 13 residues. The germline gives CDR1 MDHEN, CDR2 SYDVKM. V was pared by 8 bases and J by 12 bases, with 13 bases of the junction left unmatched.

The CDR3 region has the DNA TGCAGCGCCCCGGGGAGCGGGAGGGGTATAAGATATACGCAGTATTTT. The encoded protein is CSAPGSGRGIRYTQYF. The chain carries TRBV29-1 and TRBJ2-3; 10 positions match TRBD2. V shed 7 bases, J shed 7 bases, and the junction held 17 bases outside the gene matches. The germline V gene has CDR1 SQVTM and CDR2 ANQGSEA. The CDR3 consists of 16 residues.

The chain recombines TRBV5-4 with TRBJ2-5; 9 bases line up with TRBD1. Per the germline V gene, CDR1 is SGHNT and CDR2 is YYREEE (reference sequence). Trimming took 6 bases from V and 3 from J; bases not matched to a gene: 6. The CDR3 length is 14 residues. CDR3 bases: TGTGCCAGCACCACGGGACAGGGTAAAGAGACCCAGTACTTC. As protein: CASTTGQGKETQYF.

Here the CDR3 DNA reads TGTGCCAGCAGTATAGCGGGAGGGTCCTACAATGAGCAGTTCTTC. Its translation is CASSIAGGSYNEQFF. The chain uses TRBV6-5 and TRBJ2-1; TRBD2 aligns across 11 bases. V shed 5 bases and J 1 base; nucleotides not matched to a gene: 1. The CDR3 contains 15 residues. Looked up from germline, CDR1 is MNHEY and CDR2 is SVGAGI.

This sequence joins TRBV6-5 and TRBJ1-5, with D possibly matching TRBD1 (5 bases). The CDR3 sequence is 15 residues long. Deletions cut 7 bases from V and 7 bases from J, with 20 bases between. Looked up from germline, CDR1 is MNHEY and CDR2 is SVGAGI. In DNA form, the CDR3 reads TGTGCCAGCATATTAGACAGCAGGATCACCCAGCCCCAGCATTTT. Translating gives CASILDSRITQPQHF.

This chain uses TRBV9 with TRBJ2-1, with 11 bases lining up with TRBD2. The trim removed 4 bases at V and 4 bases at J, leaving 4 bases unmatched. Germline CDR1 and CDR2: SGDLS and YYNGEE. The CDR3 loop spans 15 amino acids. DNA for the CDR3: TGTGCCAGCAGCCTCCTAGCGGGAGGTTACAATGAGCAGTTCTTC. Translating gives CASSLLAGGYNEQFF.

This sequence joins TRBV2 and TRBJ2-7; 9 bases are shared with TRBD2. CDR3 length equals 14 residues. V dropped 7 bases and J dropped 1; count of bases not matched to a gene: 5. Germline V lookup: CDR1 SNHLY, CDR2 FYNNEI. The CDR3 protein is CASMLTSGSYEQYF. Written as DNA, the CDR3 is TGTGCCAGCATGTTGACTAGCGGTTCCTACGAGCAGTACTTC.

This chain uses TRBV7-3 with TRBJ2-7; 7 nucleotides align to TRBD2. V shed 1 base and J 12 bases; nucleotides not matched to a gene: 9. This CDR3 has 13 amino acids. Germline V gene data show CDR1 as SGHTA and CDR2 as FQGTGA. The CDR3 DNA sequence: TGTGCCAGCAGCTTAAAGGCGTGGCGGGAGTTGTACTTC. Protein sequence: CASSLKAWRELYF.

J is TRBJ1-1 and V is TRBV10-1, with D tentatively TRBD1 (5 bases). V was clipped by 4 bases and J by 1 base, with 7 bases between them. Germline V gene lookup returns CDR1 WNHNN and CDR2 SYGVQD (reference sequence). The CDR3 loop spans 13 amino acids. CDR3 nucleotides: TGCGCCAGCAGTGGACAGAGGAACACTGAAGCTTTCTTT. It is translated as CASSGQRNTEAFF.

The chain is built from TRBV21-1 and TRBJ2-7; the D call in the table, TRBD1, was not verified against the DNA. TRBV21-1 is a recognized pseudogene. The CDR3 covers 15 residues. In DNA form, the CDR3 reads TGTGCCAGCAGCCAACGGACATATCACCTCTCCGAGCAGTACTTC. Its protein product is CASSQRTYHLSEQYF.

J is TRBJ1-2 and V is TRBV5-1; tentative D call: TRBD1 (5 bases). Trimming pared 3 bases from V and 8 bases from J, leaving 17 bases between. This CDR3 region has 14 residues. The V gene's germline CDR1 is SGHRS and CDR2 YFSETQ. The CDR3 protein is CASSSEGRGGGYTF. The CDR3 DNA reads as TGCGCCAGCAGCTCCGAAGGGAGGGGAGGCGGCTACACCTTC.

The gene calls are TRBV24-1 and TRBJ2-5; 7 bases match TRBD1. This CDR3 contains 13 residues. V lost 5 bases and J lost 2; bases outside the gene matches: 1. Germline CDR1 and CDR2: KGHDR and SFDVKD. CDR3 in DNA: TGTGCCACCAGTGGGACAGGACAAGAGACCCAGTACTTC. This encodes CATSGTGQETQYF.

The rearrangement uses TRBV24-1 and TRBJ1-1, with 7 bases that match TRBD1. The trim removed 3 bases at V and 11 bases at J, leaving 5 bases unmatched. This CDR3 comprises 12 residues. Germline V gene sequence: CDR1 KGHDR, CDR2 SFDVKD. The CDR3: CATSDATGAAFF. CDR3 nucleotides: TGTGCCACCAGTGATGCCACAGGGGCGGCTTTCTTT.

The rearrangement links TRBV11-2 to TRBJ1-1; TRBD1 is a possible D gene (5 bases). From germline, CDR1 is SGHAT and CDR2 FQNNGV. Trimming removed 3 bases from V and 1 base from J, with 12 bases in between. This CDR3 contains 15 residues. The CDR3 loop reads CASSLEGKGNTEAFF. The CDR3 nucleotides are TGTGCCAGCAGCTTGGAGGGGAAGGGGAACACTGAAGCTTTCTTT.

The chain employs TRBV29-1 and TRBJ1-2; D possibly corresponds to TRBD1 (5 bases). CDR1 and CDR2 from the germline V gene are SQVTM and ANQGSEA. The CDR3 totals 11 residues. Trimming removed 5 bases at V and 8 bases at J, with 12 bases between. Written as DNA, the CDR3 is TGCAGCGTTCAGGGTGCAACAGGCTACACCTTC. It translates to CSVQGATGYTF.